This paragraph covers one T cell receptor (beta chain) sequence. CDR3 length equals 18 residues. V trimming: 4 bases; J trimming: 0 bases; junction bases outside the gene matches: 12. CDR1 and CDR2 from the germline V gene are LNHDA and SQIVND (reference sequence). This specimen belongs to a study of shared clonotypes between healthy human individuals. The protocol was immunoSEQ multiplex PCR, while the TCRdb copy is restricted to in-frame clones and leaves out a portion. The sample lists some 2.4 million clones, approximately 93% occurring once. This clonotype was sampled from a man between 18 and 29 years old in good health. Some clones in this sample may be carry-over from other donors' samples. The chain employs TRBV19 and TRBJ2-3, with TRBD1 identical over 8 bases. Input material: naive CD4+ T cells from PBMCs. Subset: CD45RA+ positively selected. The CDR3 protein is CASSRQGTNPTSTDTQYF. As DNA, the CDR3 is TGTGCCAGTAGTAGACAGGGGACGAACCCAACTAGCACAGATACGCAGTATTTT.